This TCR beta chain was captured by sequencing in a study of blood T cell repertoires in COVID-19. Study as a whole: The study drew acute and convalescent COVID-19 samples from the United States, Italy and Spain. Sources were T cells, B-cell-depleted T cells, or PBMCs; the material itself was cDNA or gDNA.

In the source study's methods: It was from reference gene primer amplification that nucleated cell counts were estimated. Produced via immunoSEQ multiplex PCR; TCRdb's table is partial and in-frame only. V, J and clone size derive from that table, while D and trimming were established from the DNA sequence. The sample records around 59,000 clones, approximately 80% being singletons. Trimming removed 1 base from V and 3 bases from J, with 9 bases in between. CDR1 is SGHVS and CDR2 is FQNEAQ in the germline V gene. The CDR3 length is 14 residues. This clonotype was sampled from an elderly woman with active or convalescent COVID-19. The source material was peripheral blood. This rearrangement joins TRBV7-8 to TRBJ1-2; a weak D match, TRBD1 (6 bases). The CDR3 nucleotides read TGTGCCAGCAGCTTAGACAGGGATTACTATGGCTACACCTTC. The encoded protein is CASSLDRDYYGYTF.